Following are 29 T cell receptor beta chains from one sample sequenced in a study of T cell responses to AZD1222 COVID-19 vaccine. The method was immunoSEQ multiplex PCR; TCRdb's version includes in-frame clones alone and lacks a portion of them. The repertoire holds about 120,000 clones, approximately 83% seen once, with 3% to 4% in the top ten. This specimen was peripheral blood, taken on day 0 of MenACWY control vaccination. These receptors originate from an adult in good health.

V is TRBV3-1 (or the pseudogene TRBV3-2) and J is TRBJ2-5; possibly TRBD1 for D (5 bases). The CDR3 sequence is 15 residues long. Germline CDR1 LGHDT, CDR2 YNNKEL (reference sequence). The germline V and J ends were trimmed by 1 base and 2 bases, with 11 bases remaining between them. The CDR3 is CASSQVWAGQETQYF. The CDR3 DNA reads TGTGCCAGCAGCCAAGTGTGGGCAGGGCAAGAGACCCAGTACTTC.

J is TRBJ1-4 and V is TRBV5-1; D unresolved. CDR3 length: 13 residues. V was clipped by 0 bases and J by 6 bases, with 6 bases between them. Germline loops: CDR1 SGHRS, CDR2 YFSETQ. CDR3 bases: TGCGCCAGCAGCTTGGCCCCCGATGAAAAACTGTTTTTT. This translates into CASSLAPDEKLFF.

This chain connects TRBV6-2 or TRBV6-3 to TRBJ2-5; 11 bases match TRBD1. Germline CDR1 reads MNHEY; CDR2 reads SVGEGT. CDR3 length: 16 residues. V was clipped by 0 bases and J by 7 bases; unmatched bases: 7. The CDR3 nucleotides read TGTGCCAGCAGTTACTCCGGACAGGGGGCGTCGTGGACCCAGTACTTC. As protein: CASSYSGQGASWTQYF.

The chain couples TRBV3-1 (or the pseudogene TRBV3-2) to TRBJ2-3; no definite D call. Germline V CDR1 and CDR2: LGHDT, YNNKEL (reference sequence). This CDR3 is 13 amino acids long. V was cut by 1 base and J by 12 bases, with 14 bases left in between. The CDR3 protein is CASSQGPKVAQYF. The CDR3 DNA is TGTGCCAGCAGCCAAGGACCCAAGGTCGCACAGTATTTT.

This clone occurred a few times. V usage is TRBV27 and J usage is TRBJ1-3; no clear D. The germline V and J ends were trimmed by 3 bases and 4 bases, with 7 bases remaining between them. The CDR3 is 13 residues long. Per germline, CDR1 MNHEY and CDR2 SMNVEV (reference sequence). DNA for the CDR3: TGTGCCAGCAGTTTTAACGGAGGAAACACCATATATTTT. The encoded protein is CASSFNGGNTIYF.

This clone has just a few counts. The rearrangement uses TRBV7-8 and TRBJ1-2, with TRBD1 as a possible D gene (5 bases). The germline gives CDR1 SGHVS, CDR2 FQNEAQ. The V end was cut by 5 bases, the J end by 8 bases, with 18 bases between. The CDR3 spans 14 residues. The CDR3 region has the DNA TGTGCCAGCAGCCCGGAGGCAGGGAAGGACGGCTACACCTTC. It codes for CASSPEAGKDGYTF.

This clone was recorded only once. V and J are TRBV19 and TRBJ1-5, with 11 bases lining up with TRBD1. This CDR3 contains 15 residues. V gave up 4 bases and J gave up 6 bases; unmatched junction bases: 5. In germline, CDR1 is LNHDA, CDR2 SQIVND (reference sequence). CDR3 loop: CASSTGTGGSQPQHF. The CDR3 DNA is TGTGCCAGTAGTACCGGGACAGGGGGTTCTCAGCCCCAGCATTTT.

The V gene is TRBV5-6, the J gene TRBJ2-7; D tentatively reads TRBD1 or TRBD2 (5 bases each). CDR3 size: 14 residues. Germline loops: CDR1 SGHDT, CDR2 YYEEEE. Trimming pared 1 base from V and 3 bases from J, leaving 11 bases between. The CDR3: CASSLWGSRYEQYF. CDR3 nucleotides: TGTGCCAGCAGCTTGTGGGGGTCCCGCTACGAGCAGTACTTC.

The CDR3 DNA sequence: TGTGCCAGCAGTAGAATACTCGACACCGGGGAGCTGTTTTTT. Residues: CASSRILDTGELFF. This rearrangement joins TRBV3-1 (or the pseudogene TRBV3-2) to TRBJ2-2; D gene ambiguous. Germline CDR1 LGHDT, CDR2 YNNKEL (reference sequence). Trimming removed 6 bases at V and 3 bases at J, with 11 bases between. The CDR3 is 14 amino acids.

The chain couples TRBV28 to TRBJ2-7; TRBD1 agrees at 7 bases. CDR3 length: 15 residues. In germline, CDR1 is MDHEN, CDR2 SYDVKM. V dropped 2 bases and J dropped 5; count of bases not matched to a gene: 9. CDR3 residues: CASSLGTAIPDEQYF. The CDR3 bases are TGTGCCAGCAGTTTAGGGACAGCAATACCTGACGAGCAGTACTTC.

The rearrangement joins TRBV25-1 to TRBJ1-1; D might be TRBD1 (5 bases). Per the germline V gene, CDR1 is MGHDK and CDR2 is SYGVNS. The CDR3 has 13 residues. The ends were cut back, 2 bases at V and 8 bases at J, with 12 bases in the middle. CDR3 loop: CASSEGQGREAFF. CDR3 bases: TGTGCCAGCAGTGAAGGACAAGGTAGGGAAGCTTTCTTT.

V and J are TRBV6-2 or TRBV6-3 and TRBJ2-7, with D unclear. This CDR3 spans 13 amino acids. Germline CDR1 reads MNHEY; CDR2 reads SVGEGT. Between the trimmed V and J ends, which lost 7 bases and 3 bases, there was a span of 13 bases. For the CDR3, the DNA is TGTGCCAGCATCCCTGGACCGGGCTACGAGCAGTACTTC. Amino acids: CASIPGPGYEQYF.

The rearrangement joins TRBV7-2 to TRBJ1-4; TRBD1 matches at 9 bases. Germline assignment: CDR1 SGHTA and CDR2 FQGNSA. V trimming: 3 bases; J trimming: 4 bases; junction bases outside the gene matches: 3. This CDR3 contains 15 residues. The CDR3 nucleotides are TGTGCCAGCAGCTTCAGACAGGGGGTTAATGAAAAACTGTTTTTT. Translation: CASSFRQGVNEKLFF.

The genes are TRBV3-1 (or the pseudogene TRBV3-2) and TRBJ2-7, with TRBD1 matching over 7 bases. Germline assignment: CDR1 LGHDT and CDR2 YNNKEL (reference sequence). CDR3 length equals 15 residues. V dropped 4 bases and J dropped 0; count of bases not matched to a gene: 6. This CDR3 is CASSRTGTDSYEQYF. The CDR3 bases are TGTGCCAGCAGCCGAACCGGGACAGACTCCTACGAGCAGTACTTC.

The chain has TRBV5-1 and TRBJ2-7; possibly TRBD2 for D (7 bases). CDR3 size: 17 residues. Germline V gives CDR1 SGHRS, CDR2 YFSETQ. V was cut by 6 bases and J by 6 bases, with 28 bases left in between. In DNA form, the CDR3 reads TGCGCCAGCAAAGTCTCGGAAGGACTCCAGAGGGGGGGCGAGCAGTACTTC. Translating gives CASKVSEGLQRGGEQYF.

This chain joins TRBV5-1 and TRBJ2-2, with 14 bases matching TRBD2. The CDR3 is 17 amino acids. Germline CDR1 SGHRS, CDR2 YFSETQ. The V gene end was trimmed by 3 bases and the J gene end by 6 bases; junction bases not matched to a gene: 7. The CDR3 DNA reads as TGCGCCAGCAGCTCGGGACTAGCGGGGGTTTCGTCCGGGGAGCTGTTTTTT. Translation: CASSSGLAGVSSGELFF.

The rearrangement links TRBV5-1 to TRBJ2-5, with no clear D. CDR1 SGHRS and CDR2 YFSETQ come from the germline V gene. The ends were cut back, 5 bases at V and 4 bases at J, with 9 bases in the middle. CDR3 length equals 12 residues. CDR3 nucleotide sequence: TGCGCCAGCAGTTCGTTCGGAGAGACCCAGTACTTC. Translation gives CASSSFGETQYF.

The rearrangement joins TRBV7-9 to TRBJ1-2, with TRBD1 as a possible D gene (6 bases). The CDR3 totals 15 residues. V lost 5 bases and J lost 5, with 18 bases in between. The germline V gene has CDR1 SEHNR and CDR2 FQNEAQ (reference sequence). CDR3 protein: CASSHSLSQGYGYTF. As DNA, the CDR3 is TGTGCCAGCAGCCACAGCCTCTCTCAGGGGTATGGCTACACCTTC.

This clone showed up just once. V usage is TRBV19 and J usage is TRBJ2-2; D may be TRBD2 (5 bases). V lost 3 bases and J 5 bases, leaving 13 bases between the germline ends. CDR3 size: 15 residues. Germline values: CDR1 LNHDA, CDR2 SQIVND (reference sequence). CDR3 sequence reads: CASSIFLATTGELFF. DNA of the CDR3: TGTGCCAGTAGTATTTTTCTAGCTACAACCGGGGAGCTGTTTTTT.

The chain has TRBV7-2 and TRBJ1-1; the D is unclear. The CDR3 totals 13 residues. Trimming left V 0 bases short and J 5 bases short, with 7 bases between. Germline V lookup: CDR1 SGHTA, CDR2 FQGNSA. The CDR3 region has the DNA TGTGCCAGCAGCTTAGCGAAGCAGACTGAAGCTTTCTTT. It yields the protein CASSLAKQTEAFF. Full variable domain (outside the CDR3, taken from reference TRBV7-2 and TRBJ1-1): GAGVSQSPSNKVTEKGKDVELRCDPISGHTALYWYRQSLGQGLEFLIYFQGNSAPDKSGLPSDRFSAERTGGSVSTLTIQRTQQEDSAVYLCASSLAKQTEAFFGQGTRLTVV.

This chain connects TRBV5-1 to TRBJ2-3; D gene unclear. Germline V gene data show CDR1 as SGHRS and CDR2 as YFSETQ. The CDR3 has 14 amino acids. V shed 3 bases and J shed 6 bases, with 14 bases lying between them. In nucleotides, the CDR3 is TGCGCCAGCAGCTCCTCCCAGACGGCCGATACGCAGTATTTT. It specifies CASSSSQTADTQYF.

The chain combines TRBV12-3 or TRBV12-4 with TRBJ1-2; D might be TRBD1 (5 bases). The germline V and J ends were trimmed by 5 bases and 2 bases, with 9 bases remaining between them. The CDR3 has 13 residues. The CDR3 protein is CASSPRVNYGYTF. CDR3 in DNA: TGTGCCAGCAGTCCCAGGGTAAACTATGGCTACACCTTC.

The J gene is TRBJ2-1, the V gene TRBV5-4; 7 positions agree with TRBD1. V trimming: 4 bases; J trimming: 7 bases; junction bases outside the gene matches: 8. There are 14 residues in the CDR3. The germline V gene has CDR1 SGHNT and CDR2 YYREEE (reference sequence). DNA of the CDR3: TGTGCCAGCAGCACCAGACAGGGAAGGAATGAGCAGTTCTTC. It translates to CASSTRQGRNEQFF. The variable domain in full, completed from reference TRBV5-4 and TRBJ2-1, reads ETGVTQSPTHLIKTRGQQVTLRCSSQSGHNTVSWYQQALGQGPQFIFQYYREEENGRGNFPPRFSGLQFPNYSSELNVNALELDDSALYLCASSTRQGRNEQFFGPGTRLTVL.

V and J are TRBV18 and TRBJ1-1; the D gene is possibly TRBD1 (5 bases). CDR3 length equals 14 residues. V lost 4 bases and J lost 3, with 12 bases in between. Germline V gene lookup returns CDR1 KGHSH and CDR2 LQKENI. The CDR3 DNA is TGTGCCAGCTCACAGGAGGGGACGGACACTGAAGCTTTCTTT. Translated: CASSQEGTDTEAFF.

The chain combines TRBV29-1 with TRBJ1-3; no clear D. Germline V gene data show CDR1 as SQVTM and CDR2 as ANQGSEA. This CDR3 has 13 amino acids. The V gene lost 7 bases and the J gene lost 0 bases, with 10 bases spanning the gap. CDR3 loop: CSAAWGSGNTIYF. The CDR3 DNA is TGCAGCGCGGCGTGGGGCTCTGGAAACACCATATATTTT.

This clone was observed once. This chain connects TRBV15 to TRBJ1-5; possible D gene TRBD1, 5 bases. There are 14 residues in the CDR3. Per germline, CDR1 LNHNV and CDR2 YYDKDF (reference sequence). V was clipped by 2 bases and J by 2 bases, with 7 bases between them. The CDR3 loop is CATSRTGGNQPQHF. CDR3 nucleotide sequence: TGTGCCACCAGCAGAACAGGAGGCAATCAGCCCCAGCATTTT. The whole variable domain, remainder taken from reference TRBV15 and TRBJ1-5, is DAMVIQNPRYQVTQFGKPVTLSCSQTLNHNVMYWYQQKSSQAPKLLFHYYDKDFNNEADTPDNFQSRRPNTSFCFLDIRSPGLGDTAMYLCATSRTGGNQPQHFGDGTRLSIL.

This clone was picked up a small number of times. The V gene is TRBV28, the J gene TRBJ1-2; D unclear. The V gene lost 7 bases and the J gene lost 4 bases, with 10 bases spanning the gap. There are 12 residues in the CDR3. Germline V lookup: CDR1 MDHEN, CDR2 SYDVKM. The CDR3 region has the DNA TGTGCCAGCACCCTAGAAGGCTATGGCTACACCTTC. Translated, it gives CASTLEGYGYTF.

The chain recombines TRBV5-3 with TRBJ1-4, with 7 nucleotides matching TRBD1. TRBV5-3 is annotated as an ORF whose role is uncertain. The J segment lost 2 bases and the V segment lost 5 bases, leaving 9 bases of the junction unmatched. The length of the CDR3 is 16 residues. CDR3: CARRDARQGTNEKLFF. As DNA, the CDR3 is TGTGCCAGAAGGGACGCCAGACAGGGCACTAATGAAAAACTGTTTTTT.

The chain employs TRBV25-1 and TRBJ2-7; 8 nucleotides match TRBD2. This CDR3 is built from 13 residues. CDR1 is MGHDK, CDR2 SYGVNS, per germline. Trimming at V came to 10 bases and at J to 9 bases, leaving 14 bases not matched to a gene. The CDR3 nucleotides are TGTGCCACCCAGGCGGGGGGATCCCTGGGGCAGTACTTC. Amino acid sequence: CATQAGGSLGQYF.